Listed here are 32 T cell receptor beta chains from one sample, sequenced in a study of blood T cell repertoires in COVID-19. Sequencing used immunoSEQ multiplex PCR; TCRdb keeps in-frame clones, though not all of them. The table lists fewer than 250,000 clones, under 90% of them singletons. The sequenced sample was peripheral blood. These receptors were collected from a woman aged 35 to 49 with active or convalescent COVID-19.

The rearrangement uses TRBV28 and TRBJ2-3, with 8 bases lining up with TRBD1. The length of the CDR3 is 17 residues. V lost 5 bases, J lost 0 bases, and 10 bases stayed unmatched. The germline V gene has CDR1 MDHEN and CDR2 SYDVKM. In nucleotides, the CDR3 is TGTGCCAGCAGTGCTATCGACAGGGGAATTAGCACAGATACGCAGTATTTT. Amino acids: CASSAIDRGISTDTQYF.

The chain uses TRBV7-2 and TRBJ1-1; 9 bases align to TRBD1. The CDR3 length is 15 residues. Trimming took 5 bases from V and 4 from J; bases not matched to a gene: 8. The germline V gene has CDR1 SGHTA and CDR2 FQGNSA. The CDR3 loop reads CASSPDRGVSTEAFF. The CDR3 DNA reads TGTGCCAGCAGCCCGGACAGGGGTGTTAGCACTGAAGCTTTCTTT.

This clone has just a few counts. This sequence joins TRBV5-6 and TRBJ2-2; a weak D match, TRBD1 (6 bases). Germline loops: CDR1 SGHDT, CDR2 YYEEEE. V lost 0 bases to trimming and J lost 5 bases, with 14 bases between them. There are 16 residues in the CDR3. CDR3 in DNA: TGTGCCAGCAGCTTGGTCTCTAACAGGGAGACCGGGGAGCTGTTTTTT. It translates to CASSLVSNRETGELFF.

The V call is TRBV6-6, the J call TRBJ2-7, with 11 bases lining up with TRBD2. Germline CDR1 MNHNY, CDR2 SVGAGI (reference sequence). The CDR3 has 15 amino acids. J lost 2 bases, V lost 6 bases, and 6 bases had no gene match. In DNA form, the CDR3 reads TGTGCCAGCAGCCAACTAGCGGGGGCCGCCTACGAGCAGTACTTC. This encodes CASSQLAGAAYEQYF.

This clone turned up a few times. The sample holds other DNA sequences that translate to the same CDR3. The genes are TRBV2 and TRBJ1-5, with D uncertain. Germline V gene lookup returns CDR1 SNHLY and CDR2 FYNNEI. V was shortened by 3 bases and J by 0 bases, with 3 bases between the two germline ends. This CDR3 is built from 13 residues. The DNA of the CDR3 is TGTGCCAGCAGTGATAATAGCAATCAGCCCCAGCATTTT. Its translation: CASSDNSNQPQHF. Looking up the rest from reference TRBV2 and TRBJ1-5 gives the full variable domain: EPEVTQTPSHQVTQMGQEVILRCVPISNHLYFYWYRQILGQKVEFLVSFYNNEISEKSEIFDDQFSVERPDGSNFTLKIRSTKLEDSAMYFCASSDNSNQPQHFGDGTRLSIL.

The chain couples TRBV24-1 to TRBJ1-1, with TRBD1 as a possible D gene (5 bases). From germline, CDR1 is KGHDR and CDR2 SFDVKD. The CDR3 sequence is 15 residues long. The V end lost 5 bases, the J end lost 1 base, and 13 bases lay between the germline ends. The CDR3 coding sequence is TGTGCCACCAGTGTTTCGGGGGTGGGGAACACTGAAGCTTTCTTT. Encoded protein: CATSVSGVGNTEAFF.

The chain uses TRBV28 and TRBJ2-7, with D perhaps matching TRBD2 (6 bases). V was shortened by 1 base and J by 3 bases, with 7 bases between the two germline ends. Per germline, CDR1 MDHEN and CDR2 SYDVKM. The CDR3 is 13 amino acids. CDR3 sequence: CASSLYGGYEQYF. DNA of the CDR3: TGTGCCAGCAGTTTATACGGGGGCTACGAGCAGTACTTC.

The gene calls are TRBV14 and TRBJ2-2; 8 bases agree with TRBD1. Per germline, CDR1 SGHDN and CDR2 FVKESK. The junction had 13 bases not matched to a gene; V was cut back by 0 bases and J by 1 base. The CDR3 sequence is 20 residues long. CDR3 coding DNA: TGTGCCAGCAGCCAAGATTGGGGGGAAGGACAGGGACGGAACACCGGGGAGCTGTTTTTT. Protein product: CASSQDWGEGQGRNTGELFF.

The genes are TRBV3-1 (or the pseudogene TRBV3-2) and TRBJ2-3; perhaps TRBD1 as D (5 bases). Germline V CDR1 and CDR2: LGHDT, YNNKEL (reference sequence). The CDR3 sequence is 16 residues long. V dropped 2 bases and J dropped 5 bases, with 17 bases sitting between them. In nucleotides, the CDR3 is TGTGCCAGCAGCCAATATCGACAGCTCGACGTAGATACGCAGTATTTT. Translating gives CASSQYRQLDVDTQYF.

This clone was detected only once. The genes are TRBV30 and TRBJ1-5, with a weak D call TRBD1 (5 bases). Germline loops: CDR1 GTSNPN, CDR2 SVGIG (reference sequence). V was clipped by 4 bases and J by 1 base, with 17 bases between them. The CDR3 sequence is 16 residues long. The CDR3 loop is CAWNRVRAGSNQPQHF. The CDR3 nucleotides are TGTGCCTGGAACCGGGTCAGGGCAGGGAGCAATCAGCCCCAGCATTTT. The entire variable domain, with the rest obtained from reference TRBV30 and TRBJ1-5, is as follows: SQTIHQWPATLVQPVGSPLSLECTVEGTSNPNLYWYRQAAGRGLQLLFYSVGIGQISSEVPQNLSASRPQDRQFILSSKKLLLSDSGFYLCAWNRVRAGSNQPQHFGDGTRLSIL.

The rearrangement joins TRBV9 to TRBJ1-4; D is uncertain. The CDR3 extends over 13 amino acids. Germline V lookup: CDR1 SGDLS, CDR2 YYNGEE. Trimming stripped 0 bases from V and 7 bases from J, with 7 bases between. The DNA for the CDR3 is TGTGCCAGCAGCGTAGGTCCTTCTGAAAAACTGTTTTTT. Amino acid sequence: CASSVGPSEKLFF.

The chain is built from TRBV29-1 and TRBJ2-7; TRBD1 matches 9 bases. The CDR3 runs 12 residues. The V and J ends lost 6 bases and 6 bases, in that order; junction bases with no gene match: 6. Germline-derived CDR1 and CDR2 are SQVTM and ANQGSEA. The CDR3: CSVEGQGGEQYF. CDR3 in DNA: TGCAGCGTCGAGGGACAGGGAGGCGAGCAGTACTTC.

This rearrangement joins TRBV19 to TRBJ1-1, with 7 positions matching TRBD1. V dropped 4 bases and J dropped 2; count of bases not matched to a gene: 7. The CDR3 sequence is 15 residues long. Germline values: CDR1 LNHDA, CDR2 SQIVND (reference sequence). As DNA, the CDR3 is TGTGCCAGTAGTACCAGACAGGGCCCCAACACTGAAGCTTTCTTT. This sequence encodes CASSTRQGPNTEAFF.

The V and J genes are TRBV7-9 and TRBJ1-5, with D uncertain. The CDR3 runs 13 residues. Trimming left V 1 base short and J 3 bases short, with 4 bases between. Germline V gene lookup returns CDR1 SEHNR and CDR2 FQNEAQ (reference sequence). Here the CDR3 reads CASSLVNNQPQHF. Written as DNA, the CDR3 is TGTGCCAGCAGCTTAGTTAACAATCAGCCCCAGCATTTT.

This clone was found once. The chain carries TRBV6-5 and TRBJ2-4; D is perhaps TRBD1 (5 bases). Germline V gene data show CDR1 as MNHEY and CDR2 as SVGAGI. With 4 bases removed from V and 4 bases from J, the gap between germline ends came to 14 bases. The CDR3 extends over 15 amino acids. The CDR3 DNA reads as TGTGCCAGCAGTTGGGGCGATTATACTAAAAACATTCAGTACTTC. Protein: CASSWGDYTKNIQYF.

The rearrangement joins TRBV21-1 to TRBJ1-5. TRBV21-1 is classified as a pseudogene. This CDR3 comprises 18 residues. CDR3: CASSKEWVCGFSNQPQHF. The CDR3 nucleotides read TGTGCCAGCAGCAAAGAGTGGGTTTGCGGTTTTAGCAATCAGCCCCAGCATTTT.

This sequence joins TRBV29-1 and TRBJ1-6, with TRBD1 identical over 10 bases. V lost 3 bases and J lost 10; bases outside the gene matches: 3. This CDR3 is 13 amino acids long. Germline CDR1 reads SQVTM; CDR2 reads ANQGSEA. As DNA, the CDR3 is TGCAGCGTTGAGACAGGGGGCACGTCACCCCTCCACTTT. This encodes CSVETGGTSPLHF.

The chain combines TRBV3-1 (or the pseudogene TRBV3-2) with TRBJ2-2, with D perhaps matching TRBD1 (6 bases). The germline V and J ends were trimmed by 4 bases and 3 bases, with 9 bases remaining between them. This CDR3 has 14 residues. CDR1 is LGHDT and CDR2 is YNNKEL in the germline V gene (reference sequence). In DNA, the CDR3 is TGTGCCAGCAGCCCGAGACAGGACACCGGGGAGCTGTTTTTT. Protein: CASSPRQDTGELFF.

The chain carries TRBV9 and TRBJ2-3; no reliable D call. With 0 bases removed from V and 4 bases from J, the gap between germline ends came to 15 bases. CDR3 length: 16 amino acids. Germline V gene data show CDR1 as SGDLS and CDR2 as YYNGEE. The CDR3 bases are TGTGCCAGCAGCGTAGGGGCCCCTAAGCAAGCAGATACGCAGTATTTT. This codes for CASSVGAPKQADTQYF. The complete variable domain, with remaining parts taken from reference TRBV9 and TRBJ2-3, reads DSGVTQTPKHLITATGQRVTLRCSPRSGDLSVYWYQQSLDQGLQFLIQYYNGEERAKGNILERFSAQQFPDLHSELNLSSLELGDSALYFCASSVGAPKQADTQYFGPGTRLTVL.

This rearrangement joins TRBV19 to TRBJ1-5, with 9 bases aligning to TRBD1. This CDR3 is 15 amino acids long. The V gene end was trimmed by 5 bases and the J gene end by 6 bases; junction bases not matched to a gene: 8. The germline V gene has CDR1 LNHDA and CDR2 SQIVND (reference sequence). The CDR3 sequence: CASSAQTGGIQPQHF. The CDR3 region has the DNA TGTGCCAGTAGTGCCCAAACAGGGGGCATTCAGCCCCAGCATTTT.

The chain couples TRBV6-5 to TRBJ2-5; TRBD1 is a possible D gene (6 bases). The CDR3 contains 13 residues. The germline CDR1 and CDR2 sequences are MNHEY and SVGAGI. The V end was cut by 5 bases, the J end by 1 base, with 8 bases between. The DNA of the CDR3 is TGTGCCAGCAGTAGACAGGTCCAAGAGACCCAGTACTTC. This sequence encodes CASSRQVQETQYF.

J is TRBJ2-7 and V is TRBV28; D unclear. The V gene's germline CDR1 is MDHEN and CDR2 SYDVKM. This CDR3 is 12 amino acids long. V was pared by 5 bases and J by 0 bases, with 5 bases between. CDR3 sequence: CASSVSSYEQYF. Written as DNA, the CDR3 is TGTGCCAGCAGTGTGAGCTCCTACGAGCAGTACTTC.

The gene calls are TRBV12-3 or TRBV12-4 and TRBJ1-1, with TRBD1 matching over 8 bases. Trimming took 6 bases from V and 5 from J; bases not matched to a gene: 5. The CDR3 runs to 13 residues. The CDR3 is CASRQTGDTEAFF. The CDR3, as DNA: TGTGCCAGCAGGCAGACAGGGGATACTGAAGCTTTCTTT.

The V gene is TRBV30, the J gene TRBJ1-4; the D gene is possibly TRBD1 (5 bases). The CDR3 loop spans 13 amino acids. Germline V gene data show CDR1 as GTSNPN and CDR2 as SVGIG (reference sequence). Trimming left V 1 base short and J 7 bases short, with 10 bases between. This chain's CDR3 is CAWSGGEFEKLFF. DNA of the CDR3: TGTGCCTGGAGTGGGGGGGAGTTTGAAAAACTGTTTTTT.

CDR3 sequence: CASSPTSASYEQYF. The CDR3 nucleotides read TGTGCCAGCAGCCCCACTAGCGCCTCCTACGAGCAGTACTTC. The chain carries TRBV13 and TRBJ2-7; 7 bases fit TRBD2. The germline CDR1 and CDR2 sequences are PRHDT and FYEKMQ (reference sequence). This CDR3 spans 14 amino acids. Germline trimming cut 5 bases from V and 0 bases from J; bases unmatched to any gene: 4.

DNA of the CDR3: TGTGCCATCAGAGGGGACGGGACAGCGAACACCGGGGAGCTGTTTTTT. Translation gives CAIRGDGTANTGELFF. The chain carries TRBV10-3 and TRBJ2-2, with 7 bases identical to TRBD1. CDR1 and CDR2 (germline): ENHRY, SYGVKD. The length of the CDR3 is 16 residues. Losses at the gene ends were 6 bases for V and 0 bases for J; bases not matched to a gene: 7.

The chain combines TRBV6-1 with TRBJ2-7; 12 bases match TRBD2. The germline V gene has CDR1 MNHNS and CDR2 SASEGT. This CDR3 region has 16 residues. Trimming at V came to 3 bases and at J to 0 bases, leaving 3 bases not matched to a gene. This chain's CDR3 is CASSDGLAGRSYEQYF. The CDR3 DNA reads as TGTGCCAGCAGTGACGGACTAGCGGGGCGCTCCTACGAGCAGTACTTC.

The chain employs TRBV15 and TRBJ1-3; D gene uncertain. Trimming shortened V by 0 bases and J by 3 bases, and 12 bases separated the two germline ends. Germline assignment: CDR1 LNHNV and CDR2 YYDKDF (reference sequence). The CDR3 extends over 16 amino acids. In DNA, the CDR3 is TGTGCCACCAGCAGAGATGCTCAACCTAGTGGAAACACCATATATTTT. Translation: CATSRDAQPSGNTIYF.

Sample share makes this clone medium-sized (0.01 to 0.1%). This rearrangement joins TRBV4-2 to TRBJ1-5; TRBD1 matches 8 bases. The V segment lost 1 base and the J segment 6 bases; nucleotides outside the gene matches: 8. CDR1 and CDR2 (germline): LGHNA, YNFKEQ. The CDR3 extends over 16 amino acids. CDR3 DNA sequence: TGTGCCAGCAGCCAAGTGTCTGGACAGGGTATTCAGCCCCAGCATTTT. It yields the protein CASSQVSGQGIQPQHF.

Concerning this clone itself: Other nucleotide sequences in the sample specify the same CDR3. The chain links TRBV19 to TRBJ1-1; 10 positions agree with TRBD1. Germline CDR1 LNHDA, CDR2 SQIVND (reference sequence). V dropped 4 bases and J dropped 1; count of bases not matched to a gene: 0. The CDR3 has 14 amino acids. CDR3 in amino acids: CASSRDRGNTEAFF. CDR3 coding DNA: TGTGCCAGTAGTAGGGACAGGGGGAACACTGAAGCTTTCTTT.

This chain connects TRBV24-1 to TRBJ1-2; D remains ambiguous. Trimming cost V 4 bases and J 8 bases, with 10 bases left between them. This CDR3 has 12 amino acids. Germline CDR1 is KGHDR and CDR2 is SFDVKD. CDR3 bases: TGTGCCACCAGTGAGGGAGTTGGAGGCTACACCTTC. Translation: CATSEGVGGYTF.

V is TRBV5-1 and J is TRBJ1-1, with D possibly matching TRBD1 (5 bases). The germline V gene has CDR1 SGHRS and CDR2 YFSETQ. This CDR3 spans 14 amino acids. V dropped 2 bases and J dropped 2 bases, with 10 bases sitting between them. For the CDR3, the DNA is TGCGCCAGCAGCTTCGGAGGGGTTAACACTGAAGCTTTCTTT. As protein: CASSFGGVNTEAFF.